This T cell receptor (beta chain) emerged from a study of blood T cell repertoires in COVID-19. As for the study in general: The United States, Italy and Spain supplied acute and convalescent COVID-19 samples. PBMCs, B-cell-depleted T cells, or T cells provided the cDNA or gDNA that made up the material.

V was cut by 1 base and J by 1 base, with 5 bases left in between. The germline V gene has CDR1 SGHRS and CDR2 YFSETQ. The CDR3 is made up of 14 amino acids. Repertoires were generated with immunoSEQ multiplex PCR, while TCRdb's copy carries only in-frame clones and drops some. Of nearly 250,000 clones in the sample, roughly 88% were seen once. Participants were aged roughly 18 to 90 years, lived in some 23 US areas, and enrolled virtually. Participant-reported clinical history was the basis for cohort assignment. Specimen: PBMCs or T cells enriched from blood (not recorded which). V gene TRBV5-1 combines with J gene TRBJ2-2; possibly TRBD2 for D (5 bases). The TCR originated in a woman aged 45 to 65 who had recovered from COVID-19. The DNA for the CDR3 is TGCGCCAGCAGCTTGCGGGGGAACACCGGGGAGCTGTTTTTT. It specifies CASSLRGNTGELFF.